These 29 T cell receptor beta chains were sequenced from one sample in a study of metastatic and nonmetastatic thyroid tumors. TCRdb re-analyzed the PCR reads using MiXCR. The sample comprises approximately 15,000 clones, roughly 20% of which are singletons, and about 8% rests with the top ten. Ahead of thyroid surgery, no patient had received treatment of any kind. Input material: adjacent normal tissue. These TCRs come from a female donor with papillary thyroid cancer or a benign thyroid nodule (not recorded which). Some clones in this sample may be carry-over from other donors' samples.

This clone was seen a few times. This CDR3 is CASSATSGTVGELFF. CDR3 coding DNA: TGTGCCAGCAGCGCTACTAGCGGTACGGTTGGGGAGCTGTTTTTT. The V and J genes are TRBV27 and TRBJ2-2; 8 nucleotides agree with TRBD2. After removal of 6 bases from V and 8 bases from J, the junction contained 11 bases not matched to a gene. Germline V lookup: CDR1 MNHEY, CDR2 SMNVEV (reference sequence). The CDR3 totals 15 residues.

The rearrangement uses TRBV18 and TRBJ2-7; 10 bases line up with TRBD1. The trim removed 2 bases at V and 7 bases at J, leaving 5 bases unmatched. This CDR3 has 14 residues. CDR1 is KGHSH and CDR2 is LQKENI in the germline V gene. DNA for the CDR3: TGTGCCAGCTCACCATCGGGACAGGGGCGAGAGCAGTACTTC. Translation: CASSPSGQGREQYF.

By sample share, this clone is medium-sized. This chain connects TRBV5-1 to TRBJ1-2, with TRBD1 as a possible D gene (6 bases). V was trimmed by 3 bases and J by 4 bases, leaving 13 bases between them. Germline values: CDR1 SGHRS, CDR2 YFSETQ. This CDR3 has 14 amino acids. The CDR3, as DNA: TGCGCCAGCAGCTATCGGGGGGGCGTCTATGGCTACACCTTC. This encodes CASSYRGGVYGYTF.

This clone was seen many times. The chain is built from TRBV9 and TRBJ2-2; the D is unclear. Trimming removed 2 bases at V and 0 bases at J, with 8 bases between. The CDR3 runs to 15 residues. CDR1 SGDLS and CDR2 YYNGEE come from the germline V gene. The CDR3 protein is CASSVSGANTGELFF. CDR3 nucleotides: TGTGCCAGCAGCGTCTCAGGCGCGAACACCGGGGAGCTGTTTTTT. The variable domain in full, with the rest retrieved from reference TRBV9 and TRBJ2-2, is DSGVTQTPKHLITATGQRVTLRCSPRSGDLSVYWYQQSLDQGLQFLIQYYNGEERAKGNILERFSAQQFPDLHSELNLSSLELGDSALYFCASSVSGANTGELFFGEGSRLTVL.

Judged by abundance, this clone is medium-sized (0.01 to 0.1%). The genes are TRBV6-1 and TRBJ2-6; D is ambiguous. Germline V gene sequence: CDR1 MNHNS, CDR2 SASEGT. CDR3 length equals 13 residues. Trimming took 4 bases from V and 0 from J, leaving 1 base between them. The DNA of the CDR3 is TGTGCCAGCAGTGTCTCTGGGGCCAACGTCCTGACTTTC. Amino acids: CASSVSGANVLTF.

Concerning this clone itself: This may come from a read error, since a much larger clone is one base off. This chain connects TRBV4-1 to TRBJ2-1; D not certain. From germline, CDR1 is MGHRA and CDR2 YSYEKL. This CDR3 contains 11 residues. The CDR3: CASSHRSEQSF. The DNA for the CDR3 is TGCGCCAGCAGCCATCGGAGTGAGCAGTCCTTC.

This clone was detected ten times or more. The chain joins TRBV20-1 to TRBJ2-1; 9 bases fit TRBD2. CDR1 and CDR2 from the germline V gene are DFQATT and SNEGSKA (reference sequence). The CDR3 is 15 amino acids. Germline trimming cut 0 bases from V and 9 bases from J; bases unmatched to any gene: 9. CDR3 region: CSARDSPGLAVEQFF. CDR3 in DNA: TGCAGTGCTAGAGATTCCCCGGGACTAGCAGTTGAGCAGTTCTTC.

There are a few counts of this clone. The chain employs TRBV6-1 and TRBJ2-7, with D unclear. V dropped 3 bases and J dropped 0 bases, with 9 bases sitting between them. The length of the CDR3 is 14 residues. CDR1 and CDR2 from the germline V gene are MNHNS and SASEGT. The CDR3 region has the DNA TGTGCCAGCAGTGACCAGCAGACCTCCTACGAGCAGTACTTC. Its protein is CASSDQQTSYEQYF.

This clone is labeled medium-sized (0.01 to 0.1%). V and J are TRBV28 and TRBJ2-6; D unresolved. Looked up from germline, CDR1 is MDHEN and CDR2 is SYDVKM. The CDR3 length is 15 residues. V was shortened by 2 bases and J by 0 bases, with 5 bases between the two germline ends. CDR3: CASSLSHSGANVLTF. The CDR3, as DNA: TGTGCCAGCAGTTTAAGCCACTCTGGGGCCAACGTCCTGACTTTC.

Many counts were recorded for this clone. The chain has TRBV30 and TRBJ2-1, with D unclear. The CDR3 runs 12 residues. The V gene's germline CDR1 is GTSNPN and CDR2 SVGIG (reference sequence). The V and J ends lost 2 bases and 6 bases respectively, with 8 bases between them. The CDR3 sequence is CAWSPQFNEQFF. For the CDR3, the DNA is TGTGCCTGGAGTCCGCAATTCAATGAGCAGTTCTTC. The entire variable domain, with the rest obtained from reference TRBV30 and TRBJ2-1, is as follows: SQTIHQWPATLVQPVGSPLSLECTVEGTSNPNLYWYRQAAGRGLQLLFYSVGIGQISSEVPQNLSASRPQDRQFILSSKKLLLSDSGFYLCAWSPQFNEQFFGPGTRLTVL.

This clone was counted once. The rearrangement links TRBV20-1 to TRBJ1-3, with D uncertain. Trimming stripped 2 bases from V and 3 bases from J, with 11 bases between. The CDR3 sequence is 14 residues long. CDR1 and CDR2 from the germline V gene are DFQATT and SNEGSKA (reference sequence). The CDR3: CSARYLRDGNTIYF. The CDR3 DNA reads TGCAGTGCTAGATATTTGCGAGATGGAAACACCATATATTTT.

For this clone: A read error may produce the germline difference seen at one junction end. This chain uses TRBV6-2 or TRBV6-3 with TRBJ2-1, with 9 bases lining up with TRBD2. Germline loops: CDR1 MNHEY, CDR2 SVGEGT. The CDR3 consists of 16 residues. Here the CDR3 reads CASSYSGLAMGNEQFF. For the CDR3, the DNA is TGTGCCAGCAGTTATTCAGGACTAGCGATGGGTAATGAACAGTTCTTC.

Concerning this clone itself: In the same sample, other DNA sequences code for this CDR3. The CDR3 here is CASSLKGGQVSTDTQYF. The DNA of the CDR3 is TGTGCCAGCTCCCTAAAGGGGGGTCAGGTGAGCACAGATACGCAGTATTTT. V and J are TRBV7-3 and TRBJ2-3; D possibly matches TRBD1 or TRBD2 (6 bases each). CDR1 SGHTA and CDR2 FQGTGA come from the germline V gene. The V and J ends lost 8 bases and 0 bases respectively, with 21 bases between them. The CDR3 spans 17 residues.

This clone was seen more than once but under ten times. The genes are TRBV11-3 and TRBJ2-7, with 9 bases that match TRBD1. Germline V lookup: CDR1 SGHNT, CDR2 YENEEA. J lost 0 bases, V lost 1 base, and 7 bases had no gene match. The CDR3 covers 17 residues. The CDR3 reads CASSLGTGGHSSYEQYF. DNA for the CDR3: TGTGCCAGCAGCTTAGGTACAGGGGGCCATAGCTCCTACGAGCAGTACTTC.

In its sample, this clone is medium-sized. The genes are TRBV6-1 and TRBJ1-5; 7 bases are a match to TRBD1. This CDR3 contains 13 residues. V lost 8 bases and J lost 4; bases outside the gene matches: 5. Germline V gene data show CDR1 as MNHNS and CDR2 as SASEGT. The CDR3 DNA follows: TGTGCCAGCCGCGACAGGGAGAATCAGCCCCAGCATTTT. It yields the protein CASRDRENQPQHF.

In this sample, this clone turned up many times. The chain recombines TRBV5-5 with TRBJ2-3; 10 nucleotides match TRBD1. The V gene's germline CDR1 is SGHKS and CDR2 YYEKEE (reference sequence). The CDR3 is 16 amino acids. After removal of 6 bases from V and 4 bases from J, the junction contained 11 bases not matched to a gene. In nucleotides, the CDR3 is TGTGCCAGCAACGCAGACAGGGGGCGGGTCTCAGATACGCAGTATTTT. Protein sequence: CASNADRGRVSDTQYF.

CDR3 residues: CACRGIANYGYTF. The DNA for the CDR3 is TGTGCCTGCCGGGGGATAGCTAACTATGGCTACACCTTC. The chain links TRBV30 to TRBJ1-2; D might be TRBD1 (5 bases). The CDR3 consists of 13 residues. The germline gives CDR1 GTSNPN, CDR2 SVGIG (reference sequence). Between the trimmed V and J ends, which lost 6 bases and 0 bases, there was a span of 11 bases.

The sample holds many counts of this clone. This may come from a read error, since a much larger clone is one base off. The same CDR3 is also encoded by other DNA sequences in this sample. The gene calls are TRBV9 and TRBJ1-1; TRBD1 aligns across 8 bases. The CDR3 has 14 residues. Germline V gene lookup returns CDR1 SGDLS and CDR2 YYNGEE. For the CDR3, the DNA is TGTGCCAGCAACGCAGGGGGCGGTAACACTGAGGCTTTCTTT. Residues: CASNAGGGNTEAFF.

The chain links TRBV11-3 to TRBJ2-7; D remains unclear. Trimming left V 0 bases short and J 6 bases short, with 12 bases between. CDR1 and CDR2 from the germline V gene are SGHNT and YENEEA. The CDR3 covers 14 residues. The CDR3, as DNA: TGTGCCAGCAGCTTAGATGCGGTCTGGGGCGAGCAGTACTTC. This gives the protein CASSLDAVWGEQYF.

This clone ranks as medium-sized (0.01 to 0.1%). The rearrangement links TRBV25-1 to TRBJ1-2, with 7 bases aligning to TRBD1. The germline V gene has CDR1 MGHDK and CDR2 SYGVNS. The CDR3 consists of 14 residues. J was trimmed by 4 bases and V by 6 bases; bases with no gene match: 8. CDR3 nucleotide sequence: TGTGCCAGCAGGTACCACAGGGGCTTCTATGGCTACACCTTC. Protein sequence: CASRYHRGFYGYTF.

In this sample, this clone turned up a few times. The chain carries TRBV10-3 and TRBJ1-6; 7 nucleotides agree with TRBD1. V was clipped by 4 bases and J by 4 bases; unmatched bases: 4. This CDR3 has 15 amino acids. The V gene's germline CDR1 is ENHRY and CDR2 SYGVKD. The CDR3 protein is CAISAGTAYNSPLHF. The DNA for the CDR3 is TGTGCCATCAGTGCTGGGACAGCTTATAATTCACCCCTCCACTTT.

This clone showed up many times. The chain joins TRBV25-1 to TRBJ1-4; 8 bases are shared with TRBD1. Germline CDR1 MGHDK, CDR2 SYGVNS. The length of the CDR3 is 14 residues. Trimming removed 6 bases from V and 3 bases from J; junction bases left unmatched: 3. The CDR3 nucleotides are TGTGCCAGCAGCGGGACAGGCCCTAATGAAAAACTGTTTTTT. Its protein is CASSGTGPNEKLFF.

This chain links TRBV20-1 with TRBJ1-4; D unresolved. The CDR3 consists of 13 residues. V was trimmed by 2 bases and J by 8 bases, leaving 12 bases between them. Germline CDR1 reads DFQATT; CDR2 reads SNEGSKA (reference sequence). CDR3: CSARSRTEEKLFF. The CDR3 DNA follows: TGCAGTGCTAGATCTAGGACTGAGGAAAAACTGTTTTTT.

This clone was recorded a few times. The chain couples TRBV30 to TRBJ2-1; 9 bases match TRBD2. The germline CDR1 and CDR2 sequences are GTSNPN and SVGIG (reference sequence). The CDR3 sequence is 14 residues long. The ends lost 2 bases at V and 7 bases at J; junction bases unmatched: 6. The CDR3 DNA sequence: TGTGCCTGGAGTCTTAGCGGGAGACTGAATGAGCAGTTCTTC. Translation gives CAWSLSGRLNEQFF.

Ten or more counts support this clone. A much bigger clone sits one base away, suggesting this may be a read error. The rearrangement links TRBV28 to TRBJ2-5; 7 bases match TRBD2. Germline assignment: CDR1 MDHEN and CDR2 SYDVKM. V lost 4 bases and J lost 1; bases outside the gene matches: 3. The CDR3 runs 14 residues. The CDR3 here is CASSSSGTQETQYF. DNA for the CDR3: TGTGCCAGCAGTTCCAGCGGGACCCAAGAGACCCAGTACTTC.

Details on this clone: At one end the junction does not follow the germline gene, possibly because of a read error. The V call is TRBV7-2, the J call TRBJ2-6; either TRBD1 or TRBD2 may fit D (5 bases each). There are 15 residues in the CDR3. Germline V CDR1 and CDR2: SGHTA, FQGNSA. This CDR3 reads CAISRVGGGANVLTF. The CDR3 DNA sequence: TGTGCCATCAGCCGAGTTGGGGGTGGGGCCAACGTCCTGACTTTC.

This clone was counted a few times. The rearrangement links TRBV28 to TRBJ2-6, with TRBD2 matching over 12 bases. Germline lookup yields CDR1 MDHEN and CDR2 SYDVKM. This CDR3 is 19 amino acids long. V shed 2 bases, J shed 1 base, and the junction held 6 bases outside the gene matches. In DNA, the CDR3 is TGTGCCAGCAGTTTAAGGCTAGCGGGAGGGCTATCTGGGGCCAACGTCCTGACTTTC. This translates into CASSLRLAGGLSGANVLTF.

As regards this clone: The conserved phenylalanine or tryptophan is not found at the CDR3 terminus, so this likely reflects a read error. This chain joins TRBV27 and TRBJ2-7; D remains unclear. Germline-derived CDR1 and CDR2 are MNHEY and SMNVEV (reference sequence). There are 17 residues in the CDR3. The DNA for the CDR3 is TGTGCCACCAGTTACACCTTCGAGAGGAAAGAAGCCTACGAGCAGTACATC. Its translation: CATSYTFERKEAYEQYI.

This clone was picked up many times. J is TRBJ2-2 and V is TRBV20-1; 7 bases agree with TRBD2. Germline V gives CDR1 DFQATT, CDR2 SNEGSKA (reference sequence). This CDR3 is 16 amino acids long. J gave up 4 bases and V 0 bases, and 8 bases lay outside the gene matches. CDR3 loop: CSARDFTSDSTGELFF. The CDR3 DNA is TGCAGTGCTAGAGATTTTACTAGCGATAGCACCGGGGAGCTGTTTTTT.